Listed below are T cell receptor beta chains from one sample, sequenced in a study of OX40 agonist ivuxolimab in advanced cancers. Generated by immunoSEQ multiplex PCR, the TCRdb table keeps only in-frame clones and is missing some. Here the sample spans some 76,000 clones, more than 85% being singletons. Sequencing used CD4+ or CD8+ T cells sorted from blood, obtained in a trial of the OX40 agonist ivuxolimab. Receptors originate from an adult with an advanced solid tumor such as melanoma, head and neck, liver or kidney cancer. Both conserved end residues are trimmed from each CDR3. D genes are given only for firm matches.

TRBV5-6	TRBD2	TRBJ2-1	ASSLGTSGYNEQF
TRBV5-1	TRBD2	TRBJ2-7	ASSFGTSGAYEQY
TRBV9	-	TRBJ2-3	ASSPHGGGSDTQY
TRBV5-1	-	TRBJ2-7	ASSFAVRSGNYEQY
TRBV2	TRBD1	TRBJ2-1	ASSDGDRASYNEQF
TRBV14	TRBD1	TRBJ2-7	ASSQDLGQGYEQY
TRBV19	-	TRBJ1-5	ASSISQTYSNQPQH
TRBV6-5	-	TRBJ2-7	ASKGPNPYEQY
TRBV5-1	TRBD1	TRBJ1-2	ASSLTGGAYGYT
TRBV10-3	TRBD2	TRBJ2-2	AILAGDTGELF
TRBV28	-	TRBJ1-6	ASSLGRVGSPLH
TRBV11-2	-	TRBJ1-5	ASSFGGGNNQPQH
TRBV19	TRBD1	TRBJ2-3	ASSIDLRGQDTQY
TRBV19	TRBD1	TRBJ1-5	ASSLRGSQPQH
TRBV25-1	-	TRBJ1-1	ASSPTARFTEAF
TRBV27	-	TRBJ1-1	ASSSLTGISEAF
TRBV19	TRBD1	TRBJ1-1	ASSPQGDEAF
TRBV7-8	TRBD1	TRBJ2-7	ASSSPGQPYEQY
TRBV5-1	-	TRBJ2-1	ASSSPFKQGSYNEQF
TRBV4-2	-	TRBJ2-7	ASSQGALGYEQY
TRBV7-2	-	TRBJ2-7	ASSFVGGPSYEQY
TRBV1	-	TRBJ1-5	TSSQDHSPGSNQPQH
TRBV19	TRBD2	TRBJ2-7	ASSLSPGLARKQY
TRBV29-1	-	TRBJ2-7	SVEDAGNSYEQY
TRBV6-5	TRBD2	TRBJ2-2	ASSYSGGPNTGELF
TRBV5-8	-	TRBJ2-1	ASSLRALAYNEQF
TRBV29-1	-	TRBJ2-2	SAFSTVTGELF
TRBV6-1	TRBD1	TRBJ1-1	ASSGSGTVNTEAF
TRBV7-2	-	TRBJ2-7	ASSPGSYEQY
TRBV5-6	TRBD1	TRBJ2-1	ASRPGQGVNEQF
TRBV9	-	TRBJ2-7	ASSVGAVADYEQY
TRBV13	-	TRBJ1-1	ASSPPSEGPTEAF
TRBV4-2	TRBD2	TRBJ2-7	ASSHGTSGRNEQY
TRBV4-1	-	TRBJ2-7	ASSQDAGGAYEQY
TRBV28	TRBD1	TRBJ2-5	ASSWDRGTQETQY
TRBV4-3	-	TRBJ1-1	ASSQEGRSEAF
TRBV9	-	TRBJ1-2	ASDPAGPNYGYT
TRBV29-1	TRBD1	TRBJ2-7	SVWDRESYEQY
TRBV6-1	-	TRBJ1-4	ASSESGDSNEKLF
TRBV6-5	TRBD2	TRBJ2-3	ASSYKLAGVDTQY
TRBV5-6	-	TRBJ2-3	ASSLLVGVSLGTDTQY
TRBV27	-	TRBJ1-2	ASSLSGGRVYGYT
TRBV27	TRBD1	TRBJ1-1	ASSPPGGYTEAF
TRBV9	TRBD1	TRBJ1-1	ASSVVGTGGTEAF
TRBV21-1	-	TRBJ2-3	ASSNVPGDSDTQY
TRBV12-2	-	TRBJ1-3	ASRSSRRRNTIY
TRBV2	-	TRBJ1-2	ASSESGVYGYT
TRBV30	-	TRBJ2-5	AWIGPPGGETQY
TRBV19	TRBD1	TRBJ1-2	ASSITQGAWYGYT
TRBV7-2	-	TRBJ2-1	ASSLFDYPGNEQF
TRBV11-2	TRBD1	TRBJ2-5	ASSLEGTGTETQY
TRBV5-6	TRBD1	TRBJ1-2	ASSLSRTGSYGYT
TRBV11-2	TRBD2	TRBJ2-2	ASSVTSAGELF
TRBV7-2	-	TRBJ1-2	ASSYSSNYGYT
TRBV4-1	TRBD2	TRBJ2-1	ASSPDWAGGNEQF
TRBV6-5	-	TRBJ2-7	ASSYSIAYEQY
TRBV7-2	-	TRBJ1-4	ASSLEVDVRGGEKLF
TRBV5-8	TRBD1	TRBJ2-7	ASRHLLGQGVDEQY
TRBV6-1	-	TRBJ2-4	ASIGSKNIQY
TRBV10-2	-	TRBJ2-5	ASSELGWDETQY